This T cell receptor beta chain appears in the sequencing data of a study of blood T cell repertoires in COVID-19. Study-level background: Both acute and convalescent COVID-19 samples were obtained from the United States, Italy and Spain. PBMCs, B-cell-depleted T cells, or T cells were the source of the cDNA or gDNA that made up the material.

This CDR3 has 14 residues. Trimming cost V 4 bases and J 7 bases; bases outside gene matches: 10. Germline CDR1 is SGHRS and CDR2 is YFSETQ. Original processing notes: Nucleated cell counts were estimated from reference gene primer amplification. TCRdb keeps only in-frame clones here, not all; method: immunoSEQ multiplex PCR. V and J calls and clone size are as listed in that table; D and trimming were resolved from the DNA. This table has 190,000 or so clones, around 87% appearing once. This rearrangement joins TRBV5-1 to TRBJ1-2, with TRBD1 matching 7 bases. The TCR was taken from a man aged 40-50 years with active or convalescent COVID-19. What was sequenced was peripheral blood. CDR3 residues: CASSLNGQEFGYTF. The CDR3 DNA reads as TGCGCCAGCAGCCTCAACGGACAGGAGTTTGGCTACACCTTC.